This TCR beta chain was identified during a study of cytomegalovirus exposure and HLA in healthy donors (dated by TCRdb to 2016 to 2017). In the study overall: An earlier analysis of approximately 640 of the donors reported about 250 Gb of sequence data and roughly 100 million unique TCR beta sequences from around 200 million T cells. Roughly 300 gigabases of sequencing data and tens of millions of unique TCR sequences made up an early release that covered 640 HLA-typed donors. Of the 398 genotyped donors, about 84% fell in the genetic ancestry cluster associated with self-reported Caucasian donors. Class I and class II HLA loci were covered by the typing at four-digit resolution. Typing coverage differed by locus: A, B, C, DRB1 and DQB1 were typed in about 620-630 donors, DQA1 in 500 to 550, DPA1 in around 610, and DPB1 in just under 490. Using immunosequencing, the study profiled T cell repertoires from about 620 subjects and related those repertoires to cytomegalovirus serostatus. In a later genetic analysis, genome-wide SNP genotypes for about three fifths of the roughly 670 donors were used, and that subset was treated as a discovery cohort. High-throughput TCR immunosequencing, statistical association of individual TCRs with disease status, and machine learning were combined to predict cytomegalovirus infection status. In an earlier analysis of 500 to 650 of the donors, high-throughput TCR beta sequencing was used to judge whether each TCR beta V gene segment behaved as functional or pseudogenic. The aim of the study was to test whether cataloging public T cell receptors could identify signatures of past pathogen exposure. A separate validation cohort of approximately 120 different subjects was used in addition to the roughly 700-subject first cohort. Among about 400 genotyped donors of the cohort, an average of around 250,000 unique TCR beta nucleotide sequences was sequenced per donor, of which about 19% were non-productive. A later analysis re-analyzed previously published TCR beta repertoires from 660 or so donors and added high-resolution HLA genotyping to study TCR occurrence patterns. All discovery cohort repertoires had been generated on a single sequencing platform. Donor age, sex, ethnicity and CMV serostatus were collected together with the repertoire data. Because of strong linkage in the cohort, roughly 5 DR-DQ haplotypes were treated as single units for association and clustering. Rather than using new phenotypic data, the later analysis identified candidate immune exposures from TCR beta sequences and from how often those sequences occurred across donors.

As regards this clone: Its antigen has not been determined. No base qualities exist here, and no much larger clone lies one base off it. Other DNA sequences in this sample translate to the same CDR3.

Taken from cysteine to phenylalanine, the CDR3 has 12 residues. Only CDR3 DNA is held: 36 bases, read in frame from base 1. CDR1 and CDR2 (MNHEY, SVGAGI) derive from the germline V gene. After removal of 6 bases from V and 4 bases from J, the junction retains 2 bases not matched to a gene. The investigation overall reported the following: A later analysis reported that several top co-occurrence clusters appeared linked to parvovirus B19, influenza, CMV and Epstein-Barr virus. Broadly in line with IMGT annotations, most TCR beta V segments showed up in productive rearrangements about 87% or about 30% of the time in an earlier analysis of 587 of the donors. Across donors, most TCR sequences were observed very rarely, whereas some public TCRs were present in many individuals. The classifier was reported to diagnose cytomegalovirus status with high specificity and sensitivity in both the original and validation cohorts. Correlated functional status among segregating V segments might be attributable to linkage disequilibrium, but an unknown experimental factor could not be ruled out. In a later genetic analysis, a missense DCLRE1C variant was associated with V-gene and J-gene trimming of TCR beta chains, and the association was replicated in an independent cohort. Because the 87-base-pair reads could not distinguish some IMGT-functional V segments, including TRBV6-2 and TRBV6-3, those segments were excluded. HLA typing was unavailable for some donors at each locus, so association tests used only the typed subset. Presence/absence analyses assumed roughly uniform sequencing depth across donors, an assumption that may not hold. This cohort had only TCR beta chains sequenced, and the lack of alpha or paired-chain data limited which features could be detected. A further reported finding was that TCR beta sequences accurately predicted the HLA-A and HLA-B alleles for most subjects in the first cohort. A later analysis found that TCR association rates varied across HLA loci, with DRB1 alleles showing the most associated TCRs and HLA-C alleles the fewest. A total of about 180 TCR beta chains were listed by the study as associated with cytomegalovirus. The only immune exposure information available for the cohort was CMV serostatus. A cluster of highly shared sequence variants was judged likely to represent a technical artifact of the sequencing pipeline. In a later analysis, HLA-associated TCR beta chains showed more clonal expansion and lower generation probabilities than non-associated chains that were equally common. The authors suggested that the approach could potentially be generalized to other disease states and immunological phenotypes. In a later analysis, around 15,000 TCR beta sequences were associated with specific HLA alleles at a false discovery rate of 0.05. When HLA alleles, especially DR and DQ, strongly co-occurred, attributing TCR associations to individual alleles was difficult. A later genetic analysis reported fewer N-insertions in productive TCRs among donors in an Asian-associated ancestry cluster than the approximately 700-donor mean. Because counts were too low, roughly 18 rarely observed V segments, including chromosome 9 orphons, were left out of the earlier analysis of 587 of the donors. Most CMV-associated TCR beta chains appeared to be HLA-restricted in a later analysis, and the HLA associations seemed to be driven largely by CMV exposure. Three of the identified cytomegalovirus-associated TCR beta chains were confirmed in vitro to be specific for cytomegalovirus antigens.

The cohort was made up of about 670 healthy bone marrow donors. At the time of sampling, every cohort member was nominally healthy, though immune exposures that went unrecorded were likely present. The donor was CMV seronegative and belonged to the group of around 400 seronegative cohort members. A peripheral blood sample was provided by each donor, and peripheral blood mononuclear cells were used for TCR beta sequencing. Genomic DNA was extracted from the blood cell samples with the Qiagen DNeasy Blood Extraction Kit. Library construction relied on the immunoSEQ multiplex PCR assay. For the multiplex PCR, a mixture combining 60 forward primers for TCR Vbeta segments and 13 reverse primers for TCR Jbeta segments was used. A multiplex PCR assay on genomic DNA amplified the CDR3 region of rearranged TCR beta genes. The Illumina HiSeq System was used to sequence the amplified TCR beta libraries as 87-base-pair reads. In the paper's pipeline: A later analysis tallied around 80 million unique TCR beta chains across the 650 to 750 repertoires, and about 10 million of those chains were shared by two or more donors. Raw reads were error-corrected and collapsed into unique sequences by a nearest-neighbor algorithm in which closely related sequences were merged to remove PCR and sequencing errors. V, D and J gene segments were assigned by aligning CDR3 sequences to IMGT reference sequences. For a sequence to be retained, a match of at least six nucleotides was required to both a V gene segment and a J gene segment. Rearrangements were classified as productive when the CDR3 lacked stop codons and remained in frame with V and J, and all other rearrangements were classified as non-productive. Following IMGT convention, CDR3 was defined as the stretch from the second conserved V-encoded cysteine up to the conserved J-encoded phenylalanine. The earlier analysis of roughly 590 of the donors excluded any sequence lacking an unambiguous match to a single V gene segment. In an earlier analysis of several hundred of the donors, V segments were called functional above 56.7% productive rearrangements and were called segregating when the between-donor standard deviation exceeded 5%. A statistical classification framework was developed to diagnose cytomegalovirus status using the catalog of TCR beta chain sequences. In a later analysis, TCR nucleotide sequences were compared against IMGT/GENE-DB human TR gene sequences so that V and J genes could be assigned. Using the TCRdist pipeline, a later analysis assigned CDR3 sequences along with most-parsimonious VDJ recombination scenarios. In a later analysis, each TCR beta chain was defined by its CDR3 amino acid sequence together with its V-gene family, and reads lacking a unique V-gene family were excluded. To address suspected cross-contamination and a sequencing artifact, a later analysis removed roughly 640 highly shared, low-generation-probability nucleotide sequences. For each public chain, a later analysis derived a clonal expansion index from normalized ranks of inferred template counts within each repertoire. In a later analysis, generation probabilities were computed using a VDJ recombination model fitted to out-of-frame rearrangements, and the results were checked against IGoR. In a later analysis, hypergeometric tests were used to score TCR-TCR, TCR-HLA and TCR-CMV co-occurrence, with a repertoire-size bias correction applied to TCR pairs. A later analysis estimated false discovery rates by permuting HLA or CMV assignments 20 times. In a later analysis, co-occurring TCRs were grouped using DBSCAN, with TCRdist sequence similarity added in when clustering inside HLA-allele-positive subsets. For co-occurrence clustering, repertoires with fewer than 30,000 or more than 120,000 public chains were excluded, along with a handful of repertoires with anomalous nucleotide sharing. The immuneACCESS repertoire file appears here via TCRdb, limited to in-frame rearrangements. These files lack a portion of the clones; in checked studies, under half of the deficit traces to unresolved V genes, and the cause of the others is not known. The V and J calls and the clone size are those of that table, but D and trimming were determined from the DNA. This sample has roughly 150,000 clones in its table, and 60% to 80% of those were observed once. The ten top clones hold roughly 2.3% of the sample.

The material sequenced was PBMCs. Recombination connected TRBV6-5 to TRBJ2-5; the central 7 bases match TRBD2. This receptor was identified in a man aged 25-45 years in good health and CMV-seronegative. The DNA is as follows: TGTGCCAGCAGCCCTAGCGGAGAGACCCAGTACTTC. It specifies CASSPSGETQYF.